This TCR beta chain was sequenced in a study of cytomegalovirus exposure and HLA in healthy donors. The germline gives CDR1 SGHTA, CDR2 FQGNSA. This CDR3 region has 12 residues. The germline V and J ends were trimmed by 4 bases and 2 bases, with 2 bases remaining between them. Vbeta (60) and Jbeta (13) primers were used in the PCR. Assay used: immunoSEQ multiplex PCR; TCRdb lists only in-frame clones, some missing. The table records under 200,000 clones, roughly 70% of them present only once. The material sequenced was PBMCs. The chain recombines TRBV7-2 with TRBJ2-2; D gene unclear. This clonotype was sampled from a woman between 40 and 50 years old in good health and CMV-seropositive. CDR3 amino acids: CASSSNTGELFF. CDR3 DNA sequence: TGTGCCAGCAGCTCTAACACCGGGGAGCTGTTTTTT.